The clone carrying this T cell receptor beta chain was detected only a few times. Its specificity is not known. This may come from a read error, since a much larger clone is one base off. The record originates from a study of T cell repertoires in cytomegalovirus infection. The wider study: The authors used CMV epitopes that were HLA-C-restricted (recently identified) and HLA-B-restricted (well studied). Based on public TCR beta signatures, there were indications of CMV infection and of a matching HLA type. The study, taken as a whole, reports: HLA-C-restricted CMV clonotypes gave the most frequent clonotype in two of eight donors. Summed public TCR beta family frequency identified CMV carriers bearing the relevant HLA.

TCRdb itself ran the reads through MiXCR, one entry per CDR3 protein. The data show approximately 100,000 distinct CDR3 sequences, 25% to 30% seen once. The trim removed 6 bases at V and 3 bases at J, leaving 1 base unmatched. This CDR3 has 12 amino acids. CDR1 and CDR2 from the germline V gene are MNHEY and SVGAGI. The receptor was isolated from a human donor in good health (CMV status not recorded). Some clones in this sample may be carry-over from other donors' samples. The V gene is TRBV6-5, the J gene TRBJ2-7; 8 nucleotides agree with TRBD2. Material: CD8+ T cells from cultured PBMCs, obtained from culture after CMV antigen stimulation. The CDR3 is CASSAGGYEQYF. The CDR3 coding sequence is TGTGCCAGCAGCGCGGGAGGCTACGAGCAGTACTTC.